This entry features one T cell receptor beta chain sequence. In the original analysis: Amplifying reference gene primers gave estimates of nucleated cell counts. Using immunoSEQ multiplex PCR, the repertoire was profiled, and TCRdb retains in-frame clones only, with some absent. The D gene and trimming were derived from the DNA, and the V and J assignments and clone size from that table. The repertoire holds hundreds of thousands of clones, with 86% as singletons. These data belong to a study of blood T cell repertoires in COVID-19. Overall study: COVID-19 samples, acute and convalescent, were from the United States, Italy and Spain. Sources were T cells, B-cell-depleted T cells, or PBMCs; the material itself was cDNA or gDNA.

Seattle patients were enrolled during active infection and followed longitudinally. The J segment lost 4 bases and the V segment lost 2 bases, leaving 7 bases of the junction unmatched. This CDR3 is 15 amino acids long. CDR1 SGHKS and CDR2 YYEKEE come from the germline V gene (reference sequence). The V call is TRBV5-5, the J call TRBJ1-1; 8 positions match TRBD1. Sequenced sample: peripheral blood. The receptor was derived from an elderly woman with COVID-19, enrolled during active disease. For the CDR3, the DNA is TGTGCCAGCAGCTTCCAACAGGGGGTGGGCACTGAAGCTTTCTTT. It is translated as CASSFQQGVGTEAFF.